Given below is one T cell receptor (beta chain) in context. Antigen unknown. TCRdb's table, derived via immunoSEQ multiplex PCR, lists solely in-frame clones and lacks some. The sample holds some 200,000 clones; roughly 91% are singletons and the top ten take about 0.07%. The sample originates from a study of shared clonotypes between healthy human individuals. The overall study: Researchers assigned three CD4 naive, three CD4 memory, two CD8 naive and one CD8 memory plate to each donor.

Findings and caveats of the study: The sharing of roughly 5% of naive CD4 clonotypes was seen across several donors.

This CDR3 spans 14 amino acids. Germline V gene sequence: CDR1 LNHDA, CDR2 SQIVND (reference sequence). The V segment lost 6 bases and the J segment 4 bases; nucleotides outside the gene matches: 3. The specimen sequenced was naive CD4+ T cells sorted from blood. The sample's subset: CD45RA+ positively selected. The origin of this receptor is a woman in her 30s in good health. The V gene is TRBV19, the J gene TRBJ2-7; 13 nucleotides match TRBD2. CDR3 amino acids: CASSRTSGSYEQYF. CDR3 DNA: TGTGCCAGTAGCCGGACTAGCGGGAGTTACGAGCAGTACTTC.